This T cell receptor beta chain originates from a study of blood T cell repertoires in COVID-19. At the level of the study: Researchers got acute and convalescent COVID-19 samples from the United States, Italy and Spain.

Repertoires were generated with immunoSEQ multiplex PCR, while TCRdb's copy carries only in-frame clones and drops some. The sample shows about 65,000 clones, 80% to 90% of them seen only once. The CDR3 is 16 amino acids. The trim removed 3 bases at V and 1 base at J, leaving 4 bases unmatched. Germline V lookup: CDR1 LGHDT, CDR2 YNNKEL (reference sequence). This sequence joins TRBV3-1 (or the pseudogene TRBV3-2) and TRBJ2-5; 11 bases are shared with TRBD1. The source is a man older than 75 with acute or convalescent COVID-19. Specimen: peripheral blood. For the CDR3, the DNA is TGTGCCAGCAGCCAGCTGGACAGGGGGCCCCAAGAGACCCAGTACTTC. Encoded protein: CASSQLDRGPQETQYF.